The T cell receptor beta chain under discussion was sequenced for a study of T cells in Graves' hyperthyroidism and ophthalmopathy. Findings and caveats of the study: Ophthalmopathy stood apart from stable hyperthyroidism in a 13 V-J model.

Worth noting for this clonotype: As yet, its antigen is unknown.

CDR1 and CDR2 from the germline V gene are DFQATT and SNEGSKA (reference sequence). The CDR3 spans 13 residues. V lost 2 bases to trimming and J lost 9 bases; unmatched junction nucleotides: 7. The CDR3 regions of TCR beta were amplified from RNA transcripts. The HTBI primer set was used in a first-round RT-PCR of the TCR CDR3. TCRdb independently ran MiXCR on the multiplex PCR reads; one entry per CDR3 protein. The sample records a few hundred thousand distinct CDR3 sequences, more than 45% being singletons. Hyperthyroidism patients were newly diagnosed, had disease duration under 2 months, and were aged 18 to 65 years. Uncontrolled infection, other autoimmune disease, pregnancy and lactation each barred patients from inclusion. Diagnoses were established using clinical symptoms, serum thyroxine and TRAb, thyroid ultrasound and orbital computed tomography.

Sequencing was carried out using peripheral blood or thyroid tissue (not recorded which). This sequence was found in a woman aged 18-35 years with Graves' hyperthyroidism. The genes are TRBV20-1 and TRBJ2-1; 7 nucleotides agree with TRBD1. The chain's CDR3 is CSARTTGTGEQFF. CDR3 bases: TGCAGTGCTAGAACGACAGGGACGGGTGAGCAGTTCTTC.